A single count supports the clone carrying this TCR beta chain. Germline V gene data show CDR1 as MNHEY and CDR2 as SVGAGI. The CDR3 extends over 14 amino acids. Losses at the gene ends were 3 bases for V and 0 bases for J; bases not matched to a gene: 1. The data stem from a study of OX40 agonist ivuxolimab in advanced cancers. Study-level background: Patients in dose escalation had liver, melanoma, kidney or head and neck cancers. Partial responses occurred in three patients (one hepatocellular carcinoma, two cutaneous melanoma).

The repertoire was sequenced with immunoSEQ multiplex PCR; TCRdb's copy has only in-frame clones and lacks some. The repertoire holds tens of thousands of clones, with 75% to 90% as singletons. Source: CD4+ or CD8+ T cells sorted from blood, taken in a trial of the OX40 agonist ivuxolimab. V is TRBV6-5 and J is TRBJ2-7; 8 nucleotides line up with TRBD2. The TCR originated in an adult with an advanced solid tumor such as melanoma, head and neck, liver or kidney cancer. The chain's CDR3 is CASSYSGTSYEQYF. The CDR3 nucleotides are TGTGCCAGCAGTTATAGCGGGACCTCCTACGAGCAGTACTTC.